This section outlines one T cell receptor beta chain sequence together with its context. TCRdb's table, derived via immunoSEQ multiplex PCR, lists solely in-frame clones and lacks some. The sample lists roughly 100,000 clones, roughly 94% occurring once. This sample was included in a study of technical replicates of blood from several donors. V lost 11 bases, J lost 1 base, and 18 bases lay in between. Germline CDR1 is MNHEY and CDR2 is SMNVEV (reference sequence). The CDR3 covers 14 residues. V usage is TRBV27 and J usage is TRBJ2-7; perhaps TRBD1 as D (5 bases). The sequence derives from a human donor in good health. Material: T cells isolated from PBMCs. CDR3 amino acids: CAVGARARSYEQYF. The DNA for the CDR3 is TGTGCCGTGGGCGCCAGGGCGAGATCCTACGAGCAGTACTTC.